The clone carrying this T cell receptor (beta chain) was recorded a few times. This sample stems from a study of blood T cell repertoires in COVID-19. Study in general: Acute and convalescent COVID-19 samples came from the United States, Italy and Spain. Sources were T cells, B-cell-depleted T cells, or PBMCs; the material itself was cDNA or gDNA.

Authors' analysis steps: Cell counts per sample came from amplifying reference gene primers. Profiling relied on immunoSEQ multiplex PCR, and the TCRdb table lists in-frame clones only, not all of them. That table supplies the V and J calls and clone size; D and trimming were determined from the DNA. The sample includes more than 95,000 clones, over 70% of them seen just once. Germline V gene data show CDR1 as SGHNT and CDR2 as YYREEE (reference sequence). J gave up 3 bases and V 4 bases, and 10 bases lay outside the gene matches. The CDR3 length is 15 residues. Sequencing input: peripheral blood. The chain has TRBV5-4 and TRBJ2-7; 7 positions agree with TRBD1. This receptor was identified in a human donor in a cohort sampled during active or convalescent COVID-19. The DNA of the CDR3 is TGTGCCAGCAGCGCAGCCGGGACAGAGAACTACGAGCAGTACTTC. This gives the protein CASSAAGTENYEQYF.